This TCR beta chain was recorded in a study of beta chain features in type 1 diabetes. Study in general: Age, gender, cell numbers and subset yield matched between patients and controls. Study-wide results and caveats: Comparison showed that naive, central memory and Treg TCRB repertoires appeared more similar among patients than among healthy donors. In every one of the four CD4+ subsets, TCRB CDR3s were moderately but significantly shorter in Type 1 diabetes patients.

The CDR3 is 15 residues long. V lost 4 bases and J lost 1, with 13 bases in between. Germline CDR1 ENHRY, CDR2 SYGVKD. The sequenced template was cDNA made from the entire isolated RNA. Clones were sequenced by immunoSEQ multiplex PCR, and TCRdb holds only the in-frame ones, with some missing. The repertoire holds roughly 150,000 clones, with around a tenth as singletons. This clone was seen more than once but under ten times. Its antigen is not identified. Sequenced sample: central memory CD4+ T cells from blood. V gene TRBV10-3 combines with J gene TRBJ1-1; D is perhaps TRBD1 (5 bases). This sequence was found in a man younger than 40 with type 1 diabetes. The CDR3 sequence is CAISANDQGNTEAFF. The CDR3 DNA reads as TGTGCCATCAGTGCTAACGATCAGGGGAACACTGAAGCTTTCTTT.